This entry describes one T cell receptor (beta chain). Its antigen is currently unknown. Purity exceeding 95% was reached by all sorted populations. The sample originates from a study of beta chain features in type 1 diabetes. Across the whole study: Investigators examined nearly 110,000,000 sorted cells across all samples. Overall study findings and caveats: In every one of the four CD4+ subsets, TCRB CDR3s were moderately but significantly shorter in Type 1 diabetes patients. Insertions at VDJ junctions were less frequent in type 1 diabetes patients. These patients also deleted more nucleotides at the same junctions.

The ends lost 3 bases at V and 4 bases at J; junction bases unmatched: 5. The CDR3 is 15 residues long. Germline assignment: CDR1 SNHLY and CDR2 FYNNEI. The investigators reverse transcribed all of the isolated RNA, so they sequenced expressed TCRB transcripts. Assay used: immunoSEQ multiplex PCR; TCRdb lists only in-frame clones, some missing. The table has around 300,000 clones, around 7.8% seen once. The TCR was taken from a woman in her late teens or twenties in good health. V usage is TRBV2 and J usage is TRBJ1-4; 7 bases are shared with TRBD1. The sequencing sample was made of central memory CD4+ T cells from blood. The CDR3 region has the DNA TGTGCCAGCAGTGAGTTCACAGGGGATAATGAAAAACTGTTTTTT. This codes for CASSEFTGDNEKLFF.